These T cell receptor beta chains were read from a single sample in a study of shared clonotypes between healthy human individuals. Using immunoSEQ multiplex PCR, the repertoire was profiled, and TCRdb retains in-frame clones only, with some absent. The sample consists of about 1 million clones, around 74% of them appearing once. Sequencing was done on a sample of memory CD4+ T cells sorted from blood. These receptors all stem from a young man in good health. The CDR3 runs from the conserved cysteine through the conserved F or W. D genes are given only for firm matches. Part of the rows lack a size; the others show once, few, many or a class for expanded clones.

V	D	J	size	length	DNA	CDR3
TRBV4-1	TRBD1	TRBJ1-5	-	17	TGCGCCAGCAGATCTCAGAAGGGACAGGGGTCCTTAGGGCCCCAGCATTTT	CASRSQKGQGSLGPQHF
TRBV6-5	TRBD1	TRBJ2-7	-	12	TGTGCCAGCAGCAACAGGGGATACGAGCAGTACTTC	CASSNRGYEQYF
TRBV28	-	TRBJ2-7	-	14	TGTGCCAGCAGTCAACCGTCGTTACTGGGGGAGCAGTACTTC	CASSQPSLLGEQYF
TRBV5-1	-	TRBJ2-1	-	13	TGCGCCAGCAGCGCGGGCCGCTTTATTGAGCAGTTCTTC	CASSAGRFIEQFF
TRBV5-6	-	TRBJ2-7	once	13	TGTGCCAGCAGCTTGACTAGGAGAGACGAGCAGTACTTC	CASSLTRRDEQYF
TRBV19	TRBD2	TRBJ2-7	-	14	TGTGCCAGTAGTATAGTCGCGGGAGAAGGGGAGCAGTACTTC	CASSIVAGEGEQYF
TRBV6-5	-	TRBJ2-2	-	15	TGTGCCAGCCGACGAGAACAGGGTGGCGGCGGGGAGCTGTTTTTT	CASRREQGGGGELFF
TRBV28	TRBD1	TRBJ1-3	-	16	TGTGCCAGCAGTTTATCTGGGACAGCTACTGGAAACACCATATATTTT	CASSLSGTATGNTIYF
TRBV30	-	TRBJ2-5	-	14	TGTGCCTGGAGTCATCAGGCAGGGTCGGAGACCCAGTACTTC	CAWSHQAGSETQYF
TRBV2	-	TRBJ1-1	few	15	TGTGCCAGCAGTGAAGCGCCGTGGGCGGGATCGTCCGCTTTCTTT	CASSEAPWAGSSAFF
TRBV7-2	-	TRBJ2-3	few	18	TGTGCCAGCAGACCCAAAGCTTCTAGCCCAATCAGCACAGATACGCAGTATTTT	CASRPKASSPISTDTQYF
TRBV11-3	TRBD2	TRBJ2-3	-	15	TGTGCCAGCAGCGCGGGGGTCTCCCTCACAGATACGCAGTATTTT	CASSAGVSLTDTQYF
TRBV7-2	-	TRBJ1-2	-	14	TGTGCCAGCAGCTCCAACAGGGTGGACTATGGCTACACCTTC	CASSSNRVDYGYTF
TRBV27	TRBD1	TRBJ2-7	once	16	TGTGCCAGCAGCCGGAACCCCGGGACAGTTACCTACGAGCAGTACTTC	CASSRNPGTVTYEQYF
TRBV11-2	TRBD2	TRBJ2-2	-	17	TGTGCCAGCAGCGACCGACTAGCGGGAGGGGCCACCGGGGAGCTGTTTTTT	CASSDRLAGGATGELFF
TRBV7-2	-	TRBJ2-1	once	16	TGTGCCAGCAGCCCCCGTCCGGGGGTTGCCTACAATGAGCAGTTCTTC	CASSPRPGVAYNEQFF
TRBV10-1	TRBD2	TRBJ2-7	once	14	TGCGCCAGCAGTGAGAAGGAACTAGCGAACGAGCAGTACTTC	CASSEKELANEQYF
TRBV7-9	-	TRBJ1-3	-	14	TGTGCCAGCAGACTAGGGGGGGACGGAAACACCATATATTTT	CASRLGGDGNTIYF
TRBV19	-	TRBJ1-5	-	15	TGTGCCAGTAGTAAAGGACGGGGTAGCAATCAGCCCCAGCATTTT	CASSKGRGSNQPQHF
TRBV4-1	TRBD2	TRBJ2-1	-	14	TGCGCCAGCAGCAGGACTAGCGGAAACAATGAGCAGTTCTTC	CASSRTSGNNEQFF
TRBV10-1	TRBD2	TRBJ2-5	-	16	TGCGCCAGCAGTGAGACTAAGCGGGGGGGTACTGAGACCCAGTACTTC	CASSETKRGGTETQYF
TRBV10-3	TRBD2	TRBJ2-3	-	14	TGTGCCATCAAAGCGGGAGGGGTCACAGATACGCAGTATTTT	CAIKAGGVTDTQYF
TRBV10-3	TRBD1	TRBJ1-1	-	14	TGTGCCATCAGTGAACCGCAACAGGGGCGTCAAGCTTTCTTT	CAISEPQQGRQAFF
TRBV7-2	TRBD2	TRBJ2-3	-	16	TGTGCCAGCAGCTTGGTCGGGACTAGCAGGACAGATACGCAGTATTTT	CASSLVGTSRTDTQYF
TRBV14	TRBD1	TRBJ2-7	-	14	TGTGCCAGCAGCCCCTCCGGACAGGGGTACGAGCAGTACTTC	CASSPSGQGYEQYF
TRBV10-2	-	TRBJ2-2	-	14	TGCGCCAGCAGTGGGACAGCGAACACCGGGGAGCTGTTTTTT	CASSGTANTGELFF
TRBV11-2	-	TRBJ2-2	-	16	TGTGCCAGCAGCTTACATAGGGCTTCGAACACCGGGGAGCTGTTTTTT	CASSLHRASNTGELFF
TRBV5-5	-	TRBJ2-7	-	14	TGTGCCAGCAGCACCAGGACAGTAGGGCACGAGCAGTACTTC	CASSTRTVGHEQYF
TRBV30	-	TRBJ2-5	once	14	TGTGCCTGGAGTTTTGGGGGGGCCCAAGAGACCCAGTACTTC	CAWSFGGAQETQYF
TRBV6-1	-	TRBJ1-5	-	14	TGTGCCAGCAGTCGCACGTCTAGCAATCAGCCCCAGCATTTT	CASSRTSSNQPQHF
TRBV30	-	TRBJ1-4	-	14	TGTGCCTGGAGTCCCGGATTGAAGAATGAAAAACTGTTTTTT	CAWSPGLKNEKLFF
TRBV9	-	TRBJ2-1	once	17	TGTGCCAGCAGCGTAGGTAGTAATAATCTAGCCGACAATGAGCAGTTCTTC	CASSVGSNNLADNEQFF
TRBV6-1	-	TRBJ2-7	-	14	TGTGCCAGCAGTGAAGCCGCCACCGGAATCGAGCAGTACTTC	CASSEAATGIEQYF
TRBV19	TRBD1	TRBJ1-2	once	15	TGTGCCAGTAGGGACCCCGGGACAGTTAACTATGGCTACACCTTC	CASRDPGTVNYGYTF
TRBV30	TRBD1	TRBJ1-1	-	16	TGTGCCTGGAGTTCTACTAAACGGACAGGGCGGACTGAAGCTTTCTTT	CAWSSTKRTGRTEAFF
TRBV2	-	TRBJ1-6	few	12	TGTGCCAGCAGTGAGCCGGCCTTACCCCTCCACTTT	CASSEPALPLHF
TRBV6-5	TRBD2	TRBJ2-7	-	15	TGTGCCAGCAGTTCAAGACTAGCGGGAGGCTACGAGCAGTACTTC	CASSSRLAGGYEQYF
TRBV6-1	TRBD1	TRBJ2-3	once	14	TGTGCCAGCACGGAGACAGGGGGCACAGATACGCAGTATTTT	CASTETGGTDTQYF
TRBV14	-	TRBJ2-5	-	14	TGTGCCAGCAGCCAAGGGGGATTGGCGGGGACCCAGTACTTC	CASSQGGLAGTQYF
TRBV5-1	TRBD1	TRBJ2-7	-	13	TGCGCCAGCAGGGCGACAGGGTCCTACGAGCAGTACTTC	CASRATGSYEQYF
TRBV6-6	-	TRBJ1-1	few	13	TGTGCCAGCACGGAGGCCGCCTACACTGAAGCTTTCTTT	CASTEAAYTEAFF
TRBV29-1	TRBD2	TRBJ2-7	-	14	TGCAGCGTCGCAACCGGACTAGCGGGAGGCGAGCAGTACTTC	CSVATGLAGGEQYF
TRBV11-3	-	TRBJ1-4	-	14	TGTGCCAGCAGCTTAGACCAGGTTAATGAAAAACTGTTTTTT	CASSLDQVNEKLFF
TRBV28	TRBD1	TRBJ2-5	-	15	TGTGCGGGGCGGTCTGGACAGGGGCCCCAAGAGACCCAGTACTTC	CAGRSGQGPQETQYF
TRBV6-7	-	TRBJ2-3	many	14	TGTGCCAGCTTGGGGGGACCCAGTACAGATACGCAGTATTTT	CASLGGPSTDTQYF
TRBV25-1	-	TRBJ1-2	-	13	TGTGCCAGCAGTGGGCACCTGAGTGATGGCTACACCTTC	CASSGHLSDGYTF
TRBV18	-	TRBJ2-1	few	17	TGTGCCAGCTCTCTCTCCCCCGTGAGCGACGTAGGCAATGAGCAGTTCTTC	CASSLSPVSDVGNEQFF
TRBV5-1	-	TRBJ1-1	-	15	TGCGCCAGCAGCTTGGATGCAGGGGCCAACACTGAAGCTTTCTTT	CASSLDAGANTEAFF
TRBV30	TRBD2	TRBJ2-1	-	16	TGTGCCTGGAGTGTAATCGGATCGGGAGGGCACAATGAGCAGTTCTTC	CAWSVIGSGGHNEQFF
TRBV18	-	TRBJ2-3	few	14	TGTGCCAGCTCACCGGGGGCCGCGGAGGATACGCAGTATTTT	CASSPGAAEDTQYF
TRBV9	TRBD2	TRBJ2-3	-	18	TGTGCCAGCAGCGTAGACGACCGGGGGGGTCCGAGCACAGATACGCAGTATTTT	CASSVDDRGGPSTDTQYF
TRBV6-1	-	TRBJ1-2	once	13	TGTGCCAGCATTCAGGGTTCCTCCTATGGCTACACCTTC	CASIQGSSYGYTF
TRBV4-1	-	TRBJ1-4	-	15	TGCGCCAGCAGCCTTGAGGGGGGGAAGAATGAAAAACTGTTTTTT	CASSLEGGKNEKLFF
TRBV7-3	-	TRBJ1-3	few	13	TGTGCCAGCAGCTTAAATTATGGAAACACCATATATTTT	CASSLNYGNTIYF
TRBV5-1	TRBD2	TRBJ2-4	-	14	TGCGCCAGCAGCTTGGCCGGAGGGGAGGGCATTCAGTACTTC	CASSLAGGEGIQYF
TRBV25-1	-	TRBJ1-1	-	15	TGTGCCAGCAGTCCCCGTCTCGCCATGAACACTGAAGCTTTCTTT	CASSPRLAMNTEAFF
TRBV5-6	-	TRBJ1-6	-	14	TGTGCCAGCAGCTTCGGCTCTGGTAATTCACCCCTCCACTTT	CASSFGSGNSPLHF
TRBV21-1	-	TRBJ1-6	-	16	TGTGCCAGCAGCAAAGCCAAGCGGATTTATAATTCACCCCTCCACTTT	CASSKAKRIYNSPLHF
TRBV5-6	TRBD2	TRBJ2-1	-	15	TGTGCCAGCAGCCTTAGACTAGCGGGAACGGATGAGCAGTTCTTC	CASSLRLAGTDEQFF
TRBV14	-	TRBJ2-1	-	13	TGTGCCAGCAGCCAATTCAGCGGCAATGAGCAGTTCTTC	CASSQFSGNEQFF